This TCR beta chain was identified during a study of cytomegalovirus exposure and HLA in healthy donors. Germline-derived CDR1 and CDR2 are MNHNY and SVGAGI (reference sequence). The V and J ends lost 9 bases and 4 bases, in that order; junction bases with no gene match: 5. There are 13 residues in the CDR3. In the PCR, 60 Vbeta and 13 Jbeta primers were used. Assay used: immunoSEQ multiplex PCR; TCRdb lists only in-frame clones, some missing. The sample shows about 110,000 clones, roughly 63% of them seen only once. The material sequenced was PBMCs. V usage is TRBV6-6 and J usage is TRBJ2-1; 8 bases are shared with TRBD2. This receptor was identified in a woman aged 70 to 79 in good health and CMV-seropositive. CDR3 nucleotide sequence: TGTGCCAGTATAGCGGGGTATTACAATGAGCAGTTCTTC. Its protein product is CASIAGYYNEQFF.